The 5 T cell receptor beta chains presented below share a single source sample, sequenced in a study of cytomegalovirus exposure and HLA in healthy donors. PCR employed 60 Vbeta and 13 Jbeta primers. Libraries were prepared by immunoSEQ multiplex PCR; TCRdb keeps only in-frame clonotypes and omits some of them. The sample contains under 110,000 clones, 82% of which appear only once. The sequenced sample was PBMCs. These TCRs come from a man aged 45-65 years in good health and CMV-seronegative.

This clone was detected ten times or more. As DNA, the CDR3 is TGTGCCAGTAGTATACACAAGAATGGAAACACCATATATTTT. It codes for CASSIHKNGNTIYF. The chain couples TRBV19 to TRBJ1-3; D not resolved. The CDR3 is made up of 14 amino acids. V was cut by 2 bases and J by 3 bases, with 8 bases left in between. From germline, CDR1 is LNHDA and CDR2 SQIVND (reference sequence).

The chain is built from TRBV6-6 and TRBJ1-4; 9 bases agree with TRBD1. Losses at the gene ends were 5 bases for V and 8 bases for J; bases not matched to a gene: 9. This CDR3 is 15 amino acids long. Germline CDR1 and CDR2: MNHNY and SVGAGI (reference sequence). The DNA for the CDR3 is TGTGCCAGCAGTCGACCGACAGGGGGAAGCGAAAAACTGTTTTTT. This gives the protein CASSRPTGGSEKLFF.

The genes are TRBV27 and TRBJ2-3; no clear D gene. This CDR3 has 12 amino acids. From germline, CDR1 is MNHEY and CDR2 SMNVEV (reference sequence). Trimming pared 2 bases from V and 5 bases from J, leaving 5 bases between. DNA for the CDR3: TGTGCCAGCAGTTTAGGCGGAGATACGCAGTATTTT. Encoded protein: CASSLGGDTQYF.

The chain joins TRBV5-1 to TRBJ2-2, with a weak D call TRBD1 (6 bases). This CDR3 has 16 amino acids. Germline V gives CDR1 SGHRS, CDR2 YFSETQ. The ends were cut back, 3 bases at V and 2 bases at J, with 14 bases in the middle. CDR3 sequence (DNA): TGCGCCAGCAGCTGGTTGATACAGGGAAACACCGGGGAGCTGTTTTTT. Protein: CASSWLIQGNTGELFF.

The CDR3 sequence: CASSQDPGFGGSPLHF. The CDR3 DNA sequence: TGCGCCAGCAGCCAAGACCCGGGGTTTGGGGGGTCACCCCTCCACTTT. The gene calls are TRBV4-3 and TRBJ1-6; the D gene is possibly TRBD1 (5 bases). The V gene lost 0 bases and the J gene lost 10 bases, with 16 bases spanning the gap. The CDR3 is made up of 16 amino acids. Looked up from germline, CDR1 is LGHNA and CDR2 is YSLEER.